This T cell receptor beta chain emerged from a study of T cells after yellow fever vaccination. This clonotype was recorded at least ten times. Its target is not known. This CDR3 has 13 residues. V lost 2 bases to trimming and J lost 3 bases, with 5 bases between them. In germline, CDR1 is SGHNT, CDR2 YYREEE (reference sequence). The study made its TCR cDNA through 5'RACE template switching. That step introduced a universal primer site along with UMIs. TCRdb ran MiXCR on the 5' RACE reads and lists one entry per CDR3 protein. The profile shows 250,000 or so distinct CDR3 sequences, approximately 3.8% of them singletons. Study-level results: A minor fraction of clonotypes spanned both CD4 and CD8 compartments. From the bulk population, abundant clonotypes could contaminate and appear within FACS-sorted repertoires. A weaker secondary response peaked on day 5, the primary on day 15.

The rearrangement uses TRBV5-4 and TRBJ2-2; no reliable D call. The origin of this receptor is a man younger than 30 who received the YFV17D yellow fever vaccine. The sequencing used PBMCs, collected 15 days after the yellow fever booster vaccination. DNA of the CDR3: TGTGCCAGCAGCTTCTGGTACACCGGGGAGCTGTTTTTT. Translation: CASSFWYTGELFF.